This T cell receptor (beta chain) was sequenced for a study of T cell repertoires in cytomegalovirus infection. For the study at large: Carrying CMV and the relevant HLA type showed in public TCR beta signatures.

TCRdb re-analysed the reads in MiXCR, keeping a single row per CDR3 protein. The profile shows some 680,000 distinct CDR3 sequences, roughly a third of them singletons. V lost 2 bases and J 1 base, leaving 6 bases between the germline ends. CDR3 length: 14 residues. Per the germline V gene, CDR1 is MNHNY and CDR2 is SVGAGI (reference sequence). The chain has TRBV6-6 and TRBJ1-5, with D unclear. This TCR came from a human donor in good health (CMV status not recorded). Some clones in this sample may be carry-over from other donors' samples. The specimen sequenced was PBMCs. CDR3 loop: CASSYPDSNQPQHF. In nucleotides, the CDR3 is TGTGCCAGCAGTTACCCGGACAGCAATCAGCCCCAGCATTTT.